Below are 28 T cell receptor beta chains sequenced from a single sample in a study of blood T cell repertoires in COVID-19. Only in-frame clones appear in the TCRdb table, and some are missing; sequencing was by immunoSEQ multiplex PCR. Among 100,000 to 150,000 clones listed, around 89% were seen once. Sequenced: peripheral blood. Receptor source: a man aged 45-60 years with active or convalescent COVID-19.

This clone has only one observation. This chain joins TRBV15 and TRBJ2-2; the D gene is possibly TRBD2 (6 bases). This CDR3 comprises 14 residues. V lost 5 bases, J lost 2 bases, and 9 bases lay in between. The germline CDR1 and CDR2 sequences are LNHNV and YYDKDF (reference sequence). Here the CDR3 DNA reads TGTGCCACCAGCGGGGGGATAAACACCGGGGAGCTGTTTTTT. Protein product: CATSGGINTGELFF.

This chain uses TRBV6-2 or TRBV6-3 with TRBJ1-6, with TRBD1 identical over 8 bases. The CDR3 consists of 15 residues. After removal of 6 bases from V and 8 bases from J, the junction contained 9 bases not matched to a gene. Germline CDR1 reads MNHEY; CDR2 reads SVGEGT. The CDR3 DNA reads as TGTGCCAGCAGCCCTTTGCAGGGGGCTTATTCACCCCTCCACTTT. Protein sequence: CASSPLQGAYSPLHF.

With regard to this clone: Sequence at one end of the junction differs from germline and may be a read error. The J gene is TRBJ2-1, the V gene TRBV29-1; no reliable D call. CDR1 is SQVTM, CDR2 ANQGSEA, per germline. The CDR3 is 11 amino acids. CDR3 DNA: TGCAGCGTTGAATCCTTCAATGAGCAGTTCTTC. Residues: CSVESFNEQFF.

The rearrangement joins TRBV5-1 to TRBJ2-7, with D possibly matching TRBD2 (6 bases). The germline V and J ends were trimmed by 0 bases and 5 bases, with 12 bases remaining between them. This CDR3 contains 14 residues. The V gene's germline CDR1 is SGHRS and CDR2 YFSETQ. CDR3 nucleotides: TGCGCCAGCAGCTTGGACGGGACTCTCGACGAGCAGTACTTC. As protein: CASSLDGTLDEQYF.

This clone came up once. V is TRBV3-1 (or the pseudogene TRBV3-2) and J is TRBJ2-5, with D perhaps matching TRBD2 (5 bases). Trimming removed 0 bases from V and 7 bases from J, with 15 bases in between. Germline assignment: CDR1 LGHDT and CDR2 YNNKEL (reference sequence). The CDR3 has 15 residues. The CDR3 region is CASSQDFERLRTQYF. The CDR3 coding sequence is TGTGCCAGCAGCCAAGATTTCGAGCGGCTCCGGACCCAGTACTTC.

The CDR3 DNA reads as TGCAGTGCTAGCGTCGACTTTGAGCAGTTCTTC. Protein product: CSASVDFEQFF. The chain carries TRBV20-1 and TRBJ2-1; no definite D call. Germline V lookup: CDR1 DFQATT, CDR2 SNEGSKA (reference sequence). The CDR3 is 11 amino acids. With 3 bases removed from V and 9 bases from J, the gap between germline ends came to 9 bases.

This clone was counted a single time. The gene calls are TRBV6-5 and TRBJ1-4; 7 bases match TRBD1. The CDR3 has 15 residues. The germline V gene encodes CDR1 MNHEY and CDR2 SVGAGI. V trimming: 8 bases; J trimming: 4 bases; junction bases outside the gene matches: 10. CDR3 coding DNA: TGTGCCAGCGGAGATGGTAGGGGGCTTAATGAAAAACTGTTTTTT. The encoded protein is CASGDGRGLNEKLFF.

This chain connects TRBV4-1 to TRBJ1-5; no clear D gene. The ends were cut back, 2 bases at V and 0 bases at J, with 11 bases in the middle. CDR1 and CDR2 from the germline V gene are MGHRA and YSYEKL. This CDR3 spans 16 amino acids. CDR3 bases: TGCGCCAGCAGCCAACCTGGACGGGATAGCAATCAGCCCCAGCATTTT. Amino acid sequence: CASSQPGRDSNQPQHF.

The CDR3 DNA is TGCAGCGTTGCAGGGTTAGAAGACTATGGCTACACCTTC. It specifies CSVAGLEDYGYTF. J is TRBJ1-2 and V is TRBV29-1, with TRBD1 as a possible D gene (5 bases). V lost 4 bases, J lost 3 bases, and 12 bases lay in between. The CDR3 is 13 residues long. Germline values: CDR1 SQVTM, CDR2 ANQGSEA.

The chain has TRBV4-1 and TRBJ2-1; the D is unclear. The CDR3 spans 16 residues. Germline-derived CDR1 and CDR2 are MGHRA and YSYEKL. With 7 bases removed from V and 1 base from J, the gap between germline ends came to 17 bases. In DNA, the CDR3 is TGCGCCAGCACCGAGCTAGTATCTCTTTCCTACAATGAGCAGTTCTTC. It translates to CASTELVSLSYNEQFF.

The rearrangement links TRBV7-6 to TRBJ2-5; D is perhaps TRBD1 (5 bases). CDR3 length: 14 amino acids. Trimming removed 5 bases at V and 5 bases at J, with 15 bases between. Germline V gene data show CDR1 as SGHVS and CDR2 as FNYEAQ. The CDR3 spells CASSPRTQGETQYF. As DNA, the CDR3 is TGTGCCAGCAGCCCACGGACCCAGGGTGAGACCCAGTACTTC.

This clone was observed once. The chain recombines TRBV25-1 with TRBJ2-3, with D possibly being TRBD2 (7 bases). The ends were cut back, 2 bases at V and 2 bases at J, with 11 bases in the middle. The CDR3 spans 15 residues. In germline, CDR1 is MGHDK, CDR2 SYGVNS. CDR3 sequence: CASSERGAATDTQYF. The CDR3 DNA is TGTGCCAGCAGTGAACGGGGGGCGGCCACAGATACGCAGTATTTT.

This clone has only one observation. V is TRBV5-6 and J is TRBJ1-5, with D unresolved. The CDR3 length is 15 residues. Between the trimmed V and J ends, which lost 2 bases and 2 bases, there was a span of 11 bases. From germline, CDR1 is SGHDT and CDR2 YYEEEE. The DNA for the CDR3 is TGTGCCAGCAGCTTCCGGGGATCGGGCAATCAGCCCCAGCATTTT. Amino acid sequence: CASSFRGSGNQPQHF.

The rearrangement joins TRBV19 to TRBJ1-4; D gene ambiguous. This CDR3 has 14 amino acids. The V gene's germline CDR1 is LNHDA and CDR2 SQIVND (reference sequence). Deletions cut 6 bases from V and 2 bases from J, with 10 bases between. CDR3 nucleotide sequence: TGTGCCAGTAGCGTCGGTTCCACTAATGAAAAACTGTTTTTT. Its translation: CASSVGSTNEKLFF. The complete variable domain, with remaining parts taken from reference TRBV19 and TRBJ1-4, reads DGGITQSPKYLFRKEGQNVTLSCEQNLNHDAMYWYRQDPGQGLRLIYYSQIVNDFQKGDIAEGYSVSREKKESFPLTVTSAQKNPTAFYLCASSVGSTNEKLFFGSGTQLSVL.

The CDR3 nucleotides read TGTGCCAGCATCGGGACTAGCGGGGACGGGGAGCTGTTTTTT. Its protein is CASIGTSGDGELFF. The V and J genes are TRBV7-9 and TRBJ2-2; the match to TRBD2 covers 13 bases. V lost 7 bases, J lost 7 bases, and 3 bases stayed unmatched. The CDR3 consists of 14 residues. Germline V gives CDR1 SEHNR, CDR2 FQNEAQ (reference sequence).

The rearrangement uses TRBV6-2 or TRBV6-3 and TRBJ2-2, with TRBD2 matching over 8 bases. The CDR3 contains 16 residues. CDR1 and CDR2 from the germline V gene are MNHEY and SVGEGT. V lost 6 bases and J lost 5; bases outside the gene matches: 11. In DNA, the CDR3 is TGTGCCAGCAGCCTAACCGATAGCGGGGTAACCGGGGAGCTGTTTTTT. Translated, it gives CASSLTDSGVTGELFF.

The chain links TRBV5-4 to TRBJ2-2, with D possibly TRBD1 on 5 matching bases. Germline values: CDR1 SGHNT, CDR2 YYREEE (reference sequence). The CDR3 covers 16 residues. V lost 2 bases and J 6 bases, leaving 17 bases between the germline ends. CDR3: CASSFGQGDLSGELFF. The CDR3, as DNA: TGTGCCAGCAGCTTTGGCCAGGGTGATTTGTCCGGGGAGCTGTTTTTT.

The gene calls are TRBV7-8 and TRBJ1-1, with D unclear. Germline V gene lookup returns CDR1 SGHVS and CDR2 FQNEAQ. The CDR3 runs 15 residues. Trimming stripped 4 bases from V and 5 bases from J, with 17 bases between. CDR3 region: CASSSGRLVGTEAFF. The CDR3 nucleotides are TGTGCCAGCAGCTCCGGGAGATTAGTGGGGACTGAAGCTTTCTTT.

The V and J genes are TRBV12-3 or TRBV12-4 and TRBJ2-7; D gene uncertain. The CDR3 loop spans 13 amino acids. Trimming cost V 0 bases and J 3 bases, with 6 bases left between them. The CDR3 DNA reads TGTGCCAGCAGTTTAGCGGCCCGCTACGAGCAGTACTTC. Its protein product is CASSLAARYEQYF.

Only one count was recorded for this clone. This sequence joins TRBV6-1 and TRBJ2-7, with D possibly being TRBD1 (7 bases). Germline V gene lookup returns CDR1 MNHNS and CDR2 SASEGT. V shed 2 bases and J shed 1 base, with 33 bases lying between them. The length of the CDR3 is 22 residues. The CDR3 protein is CASSEWGTPTGVSGFVSYEQYF. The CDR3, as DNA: TGTGCCAGCAGTGAATGGGGGACACCCACAGGGGTAAGCGGGTTTGTGTCCTACGAGCAGTACTTC.

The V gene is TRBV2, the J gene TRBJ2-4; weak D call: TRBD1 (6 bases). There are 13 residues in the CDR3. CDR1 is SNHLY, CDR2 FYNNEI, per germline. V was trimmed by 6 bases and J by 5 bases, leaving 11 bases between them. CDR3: CASSRDIENIQYF. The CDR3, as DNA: TGTGCCAGCAGCCGGGACATAGAAAACATTCAGTACTTC.

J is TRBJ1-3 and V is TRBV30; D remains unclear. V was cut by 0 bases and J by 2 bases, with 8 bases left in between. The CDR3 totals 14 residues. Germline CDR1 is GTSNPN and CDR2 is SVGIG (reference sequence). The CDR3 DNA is TGTGCCTGGAGTGTACCAGGTACTGGAAACACCATATATTTT. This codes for CAWSVPGTGNTIYF.

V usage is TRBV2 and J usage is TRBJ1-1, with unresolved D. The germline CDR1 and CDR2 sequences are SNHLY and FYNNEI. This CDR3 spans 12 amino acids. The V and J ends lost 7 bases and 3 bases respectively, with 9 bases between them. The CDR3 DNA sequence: TGTGCCAGCAACGGAGTATACACTGAAGCTTTCTTT. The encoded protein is CASNGVYTEAFF.

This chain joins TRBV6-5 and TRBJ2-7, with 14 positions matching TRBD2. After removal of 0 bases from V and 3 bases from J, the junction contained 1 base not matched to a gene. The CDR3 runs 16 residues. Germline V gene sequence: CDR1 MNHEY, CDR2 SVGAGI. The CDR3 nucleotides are TGTGCCAGCAGTTACTCGGGGACTAGCGGGAGCTACGAGCAGTACTTC. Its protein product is CASSYSGTSGSYEQYF.

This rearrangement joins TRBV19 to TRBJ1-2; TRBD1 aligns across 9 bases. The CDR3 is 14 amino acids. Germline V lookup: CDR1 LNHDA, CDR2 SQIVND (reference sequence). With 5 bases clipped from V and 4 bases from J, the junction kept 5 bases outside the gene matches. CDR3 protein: CASSADRGAYGYTF. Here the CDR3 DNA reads TGTGCCAGTAGTGCCGACAGGGGGGCCTATGGCTACACCTTC. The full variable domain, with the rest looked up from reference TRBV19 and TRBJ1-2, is DGGITQSPKYLFRKEGQNVTLSCEQNLNHDAMYWYRQDPGQGLRLIYYSQIVNDFQKGDIAEGYSVSREKKESFPLTVTSAQKNPTAFYLCASSADRGAYGYTFGSGTRLTVV.

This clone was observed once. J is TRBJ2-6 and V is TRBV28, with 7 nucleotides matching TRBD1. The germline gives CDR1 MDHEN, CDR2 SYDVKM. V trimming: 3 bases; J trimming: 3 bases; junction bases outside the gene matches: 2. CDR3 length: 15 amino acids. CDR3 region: CASSFPGGGANVLTF. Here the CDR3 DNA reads TGTGCCAGCAGTTTCCCAGGGGGTGGGGCCAACGTCCTGACTTTC.

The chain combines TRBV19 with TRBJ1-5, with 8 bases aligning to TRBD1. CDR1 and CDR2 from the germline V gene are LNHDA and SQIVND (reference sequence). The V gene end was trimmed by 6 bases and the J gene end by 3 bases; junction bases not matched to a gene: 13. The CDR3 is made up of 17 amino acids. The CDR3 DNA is TGTGCCAGTAGATTTGACAGGGGCTCCAACCTCAATCAGCCCCAGCATTTT. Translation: CASRFDRGSNLNQPQHF.

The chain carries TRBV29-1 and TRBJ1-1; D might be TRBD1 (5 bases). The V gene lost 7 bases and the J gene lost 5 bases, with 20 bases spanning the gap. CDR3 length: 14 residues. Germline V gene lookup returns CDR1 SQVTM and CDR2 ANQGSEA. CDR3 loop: CSARGVGGRTEAFF. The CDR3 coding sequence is TGCAGCGCGAGGGGCGTGGGGGGAAGGACTGAAGCTTTCTTT.